The TCR beta chain under discussion was sequenced for a study of T cell changes during pregnancy in multiple sclerosis. CDR1 LNHDA and CDR2 SQIVND come from the germline V gene (reference sequence). The CDR3 sequence is 15 residues long. Between the trimmed V and J ends, which lost 6 bases and 0 bases, there was a span of 12 bases. Clones were sequenced by immunoSEQ multiplex PCR, and TCRdb holds only the in-frame ones, with some missing. The sample has over 40,000 clones, roughly 90% seen once. This sequence was found in a female donor with multiple sclerosis, enrolled in a pregnancy study. Sequencing was performed on CD4+ T cells from peripheral blood mononuclear cells, taken in the second trimester of pregnancy. The genes are TRBV19 and TRBJ1-3; D may be TRBD1 (5 bases). The CDR3 region has the DNA TGTGCCAGTAGACCGGACAAAAGCTCTGGAAACACCATATATTTT. Residues: CASRPDKSSGNTIYF.